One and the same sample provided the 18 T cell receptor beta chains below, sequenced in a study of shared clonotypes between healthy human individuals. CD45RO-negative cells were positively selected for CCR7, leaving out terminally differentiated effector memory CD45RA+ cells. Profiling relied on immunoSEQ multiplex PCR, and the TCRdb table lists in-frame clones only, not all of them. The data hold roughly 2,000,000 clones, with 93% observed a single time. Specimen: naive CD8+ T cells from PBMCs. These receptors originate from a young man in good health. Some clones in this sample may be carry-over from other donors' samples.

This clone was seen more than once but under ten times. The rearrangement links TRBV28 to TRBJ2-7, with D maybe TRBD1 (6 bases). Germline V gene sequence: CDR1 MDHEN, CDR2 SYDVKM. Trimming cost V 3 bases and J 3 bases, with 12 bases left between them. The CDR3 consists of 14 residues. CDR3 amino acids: CASSFRGHLYEQYF. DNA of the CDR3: TGTGCCAGCAGTTTCCGGGGACACCTCTACGAGCAGTACTTC.

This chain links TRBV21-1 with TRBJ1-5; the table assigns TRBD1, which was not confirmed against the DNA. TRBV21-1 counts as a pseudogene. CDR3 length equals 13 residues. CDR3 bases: TGTGCCAGCAGCCACAGGGTTCATCAGCCCCAGCATTTT. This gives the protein CASSHRVHQPQHF.

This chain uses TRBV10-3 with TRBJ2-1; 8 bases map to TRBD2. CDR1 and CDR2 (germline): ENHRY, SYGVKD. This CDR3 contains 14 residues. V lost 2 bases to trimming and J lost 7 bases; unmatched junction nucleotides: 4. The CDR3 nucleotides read TGTGCCATCAGTGAGGCCCTAGCGGGTAATGAGCAGTTCTTC. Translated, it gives CAISEALAGNEQFF.

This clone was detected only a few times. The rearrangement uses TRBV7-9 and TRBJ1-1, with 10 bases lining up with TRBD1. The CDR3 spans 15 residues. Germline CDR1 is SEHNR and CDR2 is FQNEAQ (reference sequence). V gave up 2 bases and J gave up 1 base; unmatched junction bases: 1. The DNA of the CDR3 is TGTGCCAGCAGCTTATGGGACAGGGGGAACACTGAAGCTTTCTTT. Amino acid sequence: CASSLWDRGNTEAFF. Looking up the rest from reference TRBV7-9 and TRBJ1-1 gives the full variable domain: DTGVSQNPRHKITKRGQNVTFRCDPISEHNRLYWYRQTLGQGPEFLTYFQNEAQLEKSRLLSDRFSAERPKGSFSTLEIQRTEQGDSAMYLCASSLWDRGNTEAFFGQGTRLTVV.

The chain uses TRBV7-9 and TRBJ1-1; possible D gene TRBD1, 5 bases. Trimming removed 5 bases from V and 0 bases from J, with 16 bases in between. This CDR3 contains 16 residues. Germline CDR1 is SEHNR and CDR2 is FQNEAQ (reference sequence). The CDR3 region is CASSQSVGGLNTEAFF. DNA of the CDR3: TGTGCCAGCAGCCAGAGTGTCGGGGGTTTGAACACTGAAGCTTTCTTT.

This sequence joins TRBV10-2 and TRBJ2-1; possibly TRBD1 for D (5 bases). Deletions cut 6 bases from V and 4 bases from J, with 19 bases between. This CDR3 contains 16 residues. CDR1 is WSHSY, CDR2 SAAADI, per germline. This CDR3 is CASSLQRQPIYNEQFF. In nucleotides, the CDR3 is TGCGCCAGCAGCCTCCAGAGACAGCCGATTTACAATGAGCAGTTCTTC.

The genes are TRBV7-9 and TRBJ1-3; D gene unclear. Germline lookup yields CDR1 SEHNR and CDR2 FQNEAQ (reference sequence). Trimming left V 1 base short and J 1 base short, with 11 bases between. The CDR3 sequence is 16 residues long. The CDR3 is CASSLVLPASGNTIYF. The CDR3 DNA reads TGTGCCAGCAGCTTAGTTCTCCCGGCGTCTGGAAACACCATATATTTT.

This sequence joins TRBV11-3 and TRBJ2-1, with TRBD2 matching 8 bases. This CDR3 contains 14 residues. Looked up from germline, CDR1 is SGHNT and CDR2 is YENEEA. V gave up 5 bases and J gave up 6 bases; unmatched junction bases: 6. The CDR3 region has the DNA TGTGCCAGCAGCCCAGCGGGAGCGGCCAATGAGCAGTTCTTC. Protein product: CASSPAGAANEQFF.

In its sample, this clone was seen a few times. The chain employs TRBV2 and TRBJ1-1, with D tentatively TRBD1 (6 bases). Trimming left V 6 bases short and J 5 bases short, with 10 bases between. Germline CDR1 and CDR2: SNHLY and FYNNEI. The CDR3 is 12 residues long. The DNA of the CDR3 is TGTGCCAGCAGAGACAGGTTGACTGAAGCTTTCTTT. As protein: CASRDRLTEAFF.

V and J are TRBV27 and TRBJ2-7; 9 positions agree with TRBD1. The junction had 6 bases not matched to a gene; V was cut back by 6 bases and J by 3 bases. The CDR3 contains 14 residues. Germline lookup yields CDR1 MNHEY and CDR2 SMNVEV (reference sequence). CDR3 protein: CASSEGTGSYEQYF. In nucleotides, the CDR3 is TGTGCCAGCAGCGAAGGGACAGGGAGCTACGAGCAGTACTTC.

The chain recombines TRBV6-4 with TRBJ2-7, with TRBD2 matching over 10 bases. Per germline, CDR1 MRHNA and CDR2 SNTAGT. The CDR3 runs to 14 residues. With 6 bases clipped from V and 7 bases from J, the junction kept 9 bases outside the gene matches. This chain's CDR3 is CASRPTSGTGEQYF. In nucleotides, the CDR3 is TGTGCCAGCAGACCTACTAGCGGGACGGGAGAGCAGTACTTC.

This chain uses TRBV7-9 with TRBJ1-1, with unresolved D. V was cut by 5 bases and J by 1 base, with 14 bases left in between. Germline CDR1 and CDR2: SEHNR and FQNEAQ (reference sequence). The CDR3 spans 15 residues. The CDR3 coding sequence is TGTGCCAGCAGCCCTGGGCCCCCTCAGAACACTGAAGCTTTCTTT. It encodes CASSPGPPQNTEAFF.

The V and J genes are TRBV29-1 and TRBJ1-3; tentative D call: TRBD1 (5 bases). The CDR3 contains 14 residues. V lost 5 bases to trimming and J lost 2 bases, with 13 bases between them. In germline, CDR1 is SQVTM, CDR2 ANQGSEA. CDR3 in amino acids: CSVPSQGTGNTIYF. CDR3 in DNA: TGCAGCGTTCCATCTCAGGGTACTGGAAACACCATATATTTT.

This chain's CDR3 is CASNMHGSPLYEQYF. The CDR3 DNA reads as TGCGCCAGCAACATGCACGGGAGTCCCCTATACGAGCAGTACTTC. This chain links TRBV10-2 with TRBJ2-7; a possible D gene is TRBD2 (6 bases). V dropped 7 bases and J dropped 4 bases, with 20 bases sitting between them. CDR1 WSHSY and CDR2 SAAADI come from the germline V gene. The length of the CDR3 is 15 residues.

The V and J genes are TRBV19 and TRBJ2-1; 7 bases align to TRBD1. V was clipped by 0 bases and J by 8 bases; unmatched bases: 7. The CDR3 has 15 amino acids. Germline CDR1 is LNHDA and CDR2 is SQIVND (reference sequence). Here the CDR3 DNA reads TGTGCCAGTAGTATAGAGAGGGGGCCGATGGATGAGCAGTTCTTC. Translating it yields CASSIERGPMDEQFF.

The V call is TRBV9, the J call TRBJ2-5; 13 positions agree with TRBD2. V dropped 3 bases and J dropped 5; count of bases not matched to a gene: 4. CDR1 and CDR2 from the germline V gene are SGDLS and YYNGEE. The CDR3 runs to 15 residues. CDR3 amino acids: CASSEGLAGWETQYF. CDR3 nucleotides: TGTGCCAGCAGCGAGGGACTAGCGGGGTGGGAGACCCAGTACTTC.

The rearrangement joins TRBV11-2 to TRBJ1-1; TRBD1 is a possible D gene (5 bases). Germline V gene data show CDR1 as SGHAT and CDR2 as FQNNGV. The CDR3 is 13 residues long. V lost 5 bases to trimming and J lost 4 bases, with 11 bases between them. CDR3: CASSRGAGTEAFF. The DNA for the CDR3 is TGTGCCAGCAGCCGAGGGGCGGGCACTGAAGCTTTCTTT.

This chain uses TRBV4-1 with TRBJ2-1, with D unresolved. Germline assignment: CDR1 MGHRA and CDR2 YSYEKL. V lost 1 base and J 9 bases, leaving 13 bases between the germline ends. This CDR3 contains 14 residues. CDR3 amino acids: CASSQVPRGGEQFF. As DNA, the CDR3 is TGCGCCAGCAGCCAAGTCCCTCGAGGCGGTGAGCAGTTCTTC.